This T cell receptor (beta chain) was captured in a study of T cells in Graves' hyperthyroidism and ophthalmopathy. CDR1 and CDR2 (germline): SQVTM, ANQGSEA. V gave up 6 bases and J gave up 0 bases, with 14 bases separating them. This CDR3 is 14 amino acids long. RNA transcripts served as the template for amplifying TCR beta CDR3 regions. Carried out on the TCR CDR3, a first-round RT-PCR used the HTBI primer set. TCRdb used MiXCR to reprocess the multiplex PCR reads, holding one entry per CDR3 protein. Among about 480,000 distinct CDR3 sequences listed, approximately 14% were seen once. This clonotype was found many times. Patients aged 18 to 65 had newly diagnosed hyperthyroidism that had lasted under 2 months.

The material sequenced was blood. This clonotype was sampled from a woman under 30 with Graves' hyperthyroidism. The chain couples TRBV29-1 to TRBJ1-1; no clear D. The CDR3 region has the DNA TGCAGCGTGATTAAAAGGGCCCTGAACACTGAAGCTTTCTTT. Translated, it gives CSVIKRALNTEAFF.